This T cell receptor (beta chain) was identified in a study of blood T cell repertoires in COVID-19. Study context: Donors in the United States, Italy and Spain gave samples during acute or convalescent COVID-19. From T cells, B-cell-depleted T cells, or PBMCs came the material, which was cDNA or gDNA.

This clone was observed a single time. This CDR3 comprises 15 residues. The V gene end was trimmed by 7 bases and the J gene end by 10 bases; junction bases not matched to a gene: 12. Germline CDR1 is LNHDA and CDR2 is SQIVND (reference sequence). Original data processing: Amplification with reference gene primers provided the estimates of nucleated cell counts. Libraries were prepared by immunoSEQ multiplex PCR; TCRdb keeps only in-frame clonotypes and omits some of them. V and J calls and clone size are given by that table; D and trimming were obtained from the DNA. The repertoire consists of 110,000 to 150,000 clones, with under 90% occurring once and the leading ten covering roughly 8.2%.

The V and J genes are TRBV19 and TRBJ1-6, with 8 positions matching TRBD1. The TCR sequence derives from a human donor in a cohort sampled during active COVID-19. Sequenced material: peripheral blood. CDR3 residues: CASTKVGQGGSPLHF. CDR3 DNA: TGTGCCAGTACCAAGGTCGGACAGGGAGGGTCACCCCTCCACTTT.